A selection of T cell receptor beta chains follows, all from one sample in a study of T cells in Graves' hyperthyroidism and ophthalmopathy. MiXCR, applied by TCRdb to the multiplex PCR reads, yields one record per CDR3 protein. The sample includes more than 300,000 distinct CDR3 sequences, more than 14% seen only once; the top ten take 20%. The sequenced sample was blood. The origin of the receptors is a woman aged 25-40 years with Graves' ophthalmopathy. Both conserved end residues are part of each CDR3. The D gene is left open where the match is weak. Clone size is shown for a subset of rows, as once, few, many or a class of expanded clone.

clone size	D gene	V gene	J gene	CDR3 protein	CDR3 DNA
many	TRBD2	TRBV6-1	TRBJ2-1	CASSGPTSGGEQFF	TGTGCCAGCAGTGGACCGACTAGCGGGGGGGAGCAGTTCTTC
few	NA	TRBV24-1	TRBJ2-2	CATSKYTGELFF	TGTGCCACCAGCAAATACACCGGGGAGCTGTTTTTT
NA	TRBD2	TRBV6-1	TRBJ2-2	CASRLAGALGTGELFF	TGTGCCAGCAGGCTAGCGGGGGCTCTCGGCACCGGGGAGCTGTTTTTT
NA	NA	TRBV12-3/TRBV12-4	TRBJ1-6	CASSPVSGYNSPLHF	TGTGCCAGCAGTCCCGTGAGTGGGTACAATTCACCCCTCCACTTT
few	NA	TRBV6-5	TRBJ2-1	CASSYIGDNEQFF	TGTGCCAGCAGTTACATCGGGGACAATGAGCAGTTCTTC
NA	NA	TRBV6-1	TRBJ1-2	CASSDRQNNGYTF	TGTGCCAGCAGTGACCGACAAAACAATGGCTACACCTTC
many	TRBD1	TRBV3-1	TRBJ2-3	CASSQSRQGLRDTQYF	TGTGCCAGCAGCCAGTCCCGACAGGGGCTGAGAGATACGCAGTATTTT
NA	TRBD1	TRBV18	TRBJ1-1	CVSSLRQGNLNTEAFF	TGTGTCAGCTCACTACGACAGGGAAATTTGAACACTGAAGCTTTCTTT
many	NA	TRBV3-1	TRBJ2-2	CASSQAWQVDTGELFF	TGTGCCAGCAGCCAAGCGTGGCAGGTGGACACCGGGGAGCTGTTTTTT
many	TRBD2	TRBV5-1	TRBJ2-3	CASSGGLAGDTQYF	TGCGCCAGCAGCGGGGGACTAGCGGGGGATACGCAGTATTTT
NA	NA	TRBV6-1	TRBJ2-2	CASSEPSSRGNTGELFF	TGTGCCAGCAGTGAACCCTCTTCGCGGGGAAACACCGGGGAGCTGTTTTTT
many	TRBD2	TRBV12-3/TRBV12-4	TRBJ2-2	CASSFPGGATNTGELFF	TGTGCCAGCAGTTTTCCCGGGGGGGCCACGAACACCGGGGAGCTGTTTTTT
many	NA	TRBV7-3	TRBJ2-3	CASSLTGQRTDTQYF	TGTGCCAGCAGCTTAACGGGACAACGCACAGATACGCAGTATTTT
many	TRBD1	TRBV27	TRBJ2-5	CASSLTGGVGETQYF	TGTGCCAGCAGTTTAACAGGGGGCGTAGGAGAGACCCAGTACTTC
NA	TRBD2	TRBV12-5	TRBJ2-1	CASGWVLAGAANNEQFF	TGTGCTAGTGGTTGGGTTTTAGCGGGAGCCGCAAACAATGAGCAGTTCTTC
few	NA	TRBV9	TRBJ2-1	CASSVDTEYNEQFF	TGTGCCAGCAGCGTAGATACAGAGTACAATGAGCAGTTCTTC
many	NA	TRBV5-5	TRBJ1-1	CASSSSRANTEAFF	TGTGCCAGCAGCTCAAGCAGGGCGAACACTGAAGCTTTCTTT